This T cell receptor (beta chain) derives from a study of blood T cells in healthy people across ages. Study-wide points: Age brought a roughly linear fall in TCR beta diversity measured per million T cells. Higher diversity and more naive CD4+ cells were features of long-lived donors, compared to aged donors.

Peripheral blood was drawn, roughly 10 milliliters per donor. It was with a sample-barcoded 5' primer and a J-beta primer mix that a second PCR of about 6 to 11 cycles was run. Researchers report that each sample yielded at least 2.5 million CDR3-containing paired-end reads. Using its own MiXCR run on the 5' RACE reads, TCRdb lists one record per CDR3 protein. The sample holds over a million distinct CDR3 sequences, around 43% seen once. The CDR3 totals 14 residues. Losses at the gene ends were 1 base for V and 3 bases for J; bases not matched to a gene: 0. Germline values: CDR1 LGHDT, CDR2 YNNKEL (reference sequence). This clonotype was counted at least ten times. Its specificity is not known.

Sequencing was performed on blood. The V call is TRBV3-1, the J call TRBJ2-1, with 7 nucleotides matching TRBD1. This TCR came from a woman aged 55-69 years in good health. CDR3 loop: CASSQGQGYNEQFF. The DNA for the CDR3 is TGTGCCAGCAGCCAAGGACAGGGCTACAATGAGCAGTTCTTC.